These T cell receptor beta chains were read from a single sample in a study of radiotherapy plus CTLA-4 blockade in lung cancer. The table came from immunoSEQ multiplex PCR; TCRdb's copy has only in-frame clones and leaves some out. This table holds more than 95,000 clones, roughly 74% found once. The sample consisted of peripheral blood, taken from a patient treated with radiotherapy plus ipilimumab. The receptors derive from a human donor with non-small cell lung cancer who had a partial response to radiotherapy plus ipilimumab. Some clones in this sample may be carry-over from other donors' samples. Both conserved end residues are part of each CDR3. A D gene is named only where the DNA matches it firmly. The size entry is marked missing in some rows and otherwise reads once, few, many or a size class.

clone_size	d_call	v_call	j_call	cdr3_aa	cdr3_nt
few	TRBD1	TRBV5-5	TRBJ2-1	CASSWGQNRNNEQFF	TGTGCCAGCAGCTGGGGACAGAACCGGAACAATGAGCAGTTCTTC
NA	TRBD2	TRBV27	TRBJ2-7	CASRGGWGSGSHEQYF	TGTGCCAGCAGAGGGGGTTGGGGGAGCGGGAGCCACGAGCAGTACTTC
once	NA	TRBV27	TRBJ2-2	CASSPWNTGELFF	TGTGCCAGCAGTCCATGGAACACCGGGGAGCTGTTTTTT
few	TRBD1	TRBV19	TRBJ1-3	CASRDRVLSGNTIYF	TGTGCCAGTAGGGACAGGGTTCTCTCTGGAAACACCATATATTTT
NA	NA	TRBV7-9	TRBJ1-1	CASSGRGAGDEAFF	TGTGCCAGCAGCGGGAGGGGGGCAGGGGATGAAGCTTTCTTT
NA	NA	TRBV4-2	TRBJ1-1	CASSQEQTTEAFF	TGTGCCAGCAGCCAAGAACAGACGACTGAAGCTTTCTTT
NA	NA	TRBV11-3	TRBJ2-3	CASTPRSTDTQYF	TGTGCCAGCACTCCCCGGTCCACAGATACGCAGTATTTT
once	TRBD1	TRBV28	TRBJ1-5	CASTRIPGTGGRGGQPQHF	TGTGCCAGCACTCGAATCCCCGGGACAGGGGGCAGAGGAGGTCAGCCCCAGCATTTT
NA	TRBD2	TRBV19	TRBJ2-4	CASSRTGGSKNIQYF	TGTGCCAGTAGTCGGACCGGGGGGTCCAAAAACATTCAGTACTTC
NA	TRBD2	TRBV7-6	TRBJ2-5	CASSLFLAGGQETQYF	TGTGCCAGCAGCTTGTTCCTAGCGGGGGGGCAAGAGACCCAGTACTTC
NA	NA	TRBV5-4	TRBJ1-3	CASTSRGGAGNTIYF	TGTGCCAGCACCTCCCGGGGGGGGGCTGGAAACACCATATATTTT
NA	NA	TRBV4-1	TRBJ1-1	CASSPGQGTLNTEAFF	TGCGCCAGCAGCCCCGGCCAGGGGACCTTGAACACTGAAGCTTTCTTT
few	TRBD1	TRBV7-9	TRBJ2-7	CASSLGAGTVRSYEQYF	TGTGCCAGCAGCTTGGGTGCCGGGACAGTAAGGTCCTACGAGCAGTACTTC
NA	NA	TRBV29-1	TRBJ2-1	CSVVGEGGEQFF	TGCAGCGTTGTTGGGGAGGGGGGTGAGCAGTTCTTC
NA	TRBD2	TRBV7-2	TRBJ2-7	CASSSTPFLAGGSREQYF	TGTGCCAGCAGCTCTACCCCCTTTCTAGCGGGGGGATCCAGGGAGCAGTACTTC
NA	TRBD1	TRBV15	TRBJ2-7	CATSRDAGQGPYEQYF	TGTGCCACCAGCAGGGATGCGGGACAGGGGCCCTACGAGCAGTACTTC
NA	TRBD2	TRBV18	TRBJ2-1	CASSPERGANNEQFF	TGTGCCAGCTCACCCGAGCGGGGGGCAAACAATGAGCAGTTCTTC
NA	TRBD1	TRBV10-3	TRBJ2-7	CAISDPTDRGPYEQYF	TGTGCCATCAGTGACCCCACCGACAGGGGGCCCTACGAGCAGTACTTC
NA	NA	TRBV7-3	TRBJ2-1	CASSPRRTSSYNEQFF	TGTGCCAGCAGCCCGAGACGGACAAGCTCCTACAATGAGCAGTTCTTC
NA	NA	TRBV2	TRBJ2-1	CASNQETYNEQFF	TGTGCCAGCAACCAGGAAACCTACAATGAGCAGTTCTTC
NA	NA	TRBV7-9	TRBJ2-3	CASSQGGSGGGKNTQYF	TGTGCCAGCAGCCAGGGTGGAAGTGGGGGGGGCAAGAATACGCAGTATTTT
NA	TRBD1	TRBV7-9	TRBJ2-6	CASSSYRGRGANVLTF	TGTGCCAGCAGCTCGTACAGGGGTCGTGGGGCCAACGTCCTGACTTTC
NA	TRBD1	TRBV20-1	TRBJ1-1	CSADRGFEAFF	TGCAGTGCTGACAGGGGGTTTGAAGCTTTCTTT
few	TRBD1	TRBV7-9	TRBJ1-1	CASSMGTGNLAFF	TGTGCCAGCAGCATGGGGACAGGTAATTTGGCTTTCTTT
NA	NA	TRBV6-5	TRBJ2-1	CASSYFPDTSYNEQFF	TGTGCCAGCAGTTATTTTCCGGACACCTCCTACAATGAGCAGTTCTTC
NA	NA	TRBV30	TRBJ1-2	CAWRDRNYGYTF	TGTGCCTGGAGGGACAGAAACTATGGCTACACCTTC
few	NA	TRBV5-1	TRBJ1-1	CASRTGQFMNTEAFF	TGCGCCAGCCGCACTGGACAGTTCATGAACACTGAAGCTTTCTTT
NA	TRBD1	TRBV18	TRBJ2-5	CASSLGQGSAETQYF	TGTGCCAGCTCACTGGGACAGGGTTCGGCTGAGACCCAGTACTTC
once	TRBD1	TRBV18	TRBJ1-2	CASSPPGSNSGGRYGYTF	TGTGCCAGCTCACCACCGGGGTCCAACTCAGGGGGCCGATATGGCTACACCTTC
NA	TRBD1	TRBV6-1	TRBJ2-7	CASNRPGQAYEQYF	TGTGCCAGCAATAGACCGGGACAGGCGTACGAGCAGTACTTC
NA	NA	TRBV4-1	TRBJ1-1	CASSQDPGQLNTEAFF	TGCGCCAGCAGCCAAGACCCTGGACAGCTGAACACTGAAGCTTTCTTT
NA	TRBD1	TRBV2	TRBJ1-6	CASSRDRGNSPLHF	TGTGCCAGCAGTCGGGACAGGGGGAATTCACCCCTCCACTTT
NA	TRBD1	TRBV19	TRBJ2-1	CASRTGQGATYEQFF	TGTGCCAGTAGAACAGGACAGGGGGCTACCTATGAGCAGTTCTTC
few	NA	TRBV5-4	TRBJ1-4	CASSSYYTGGVEKLFF	TGTGCCAGCAGCTCTTACTACACCGGCGGGGTTGAAAAACTGTTTTTT
few	TRBD1	TRBV9	TRBJ2-7	CASSVGDRAGFYEQYF	TGTGCCAGCAGCGTAGGGGACAGGGCGGGGTTCTACGAGCAGTACTTC
NA	TRBD1	TRBV19	TRBJ2-5	CASSTGQAETQYF	TGTGCCAGTAGTACGGGACAGGCGGAGACCCAGTACTTC
NA	TRBD2	TRBV19	TRBJ2-3	CASSPRGLGGTDTQYF	TGTGCCAGTAGTCCCCGGGGACTAGGGGGCACAGATACGCAGTATTTT
once	NA	TRBV7-2	TRBJ2-3	CASSRSGQPRLGGTDTQYF	TGTGCCAGCAGCCGCTCCGGACAACCAAGACTAGGGGGCACAGATACGCAGTATTTT
NA	NA	TRBV19	TRBJ1-1	CASSIVLGAGTEAFF	TGTGCCAGTAGTATCGTCTTAGGGGCTGGCACTGAAGCTTTCTTT
NA	NA	TRBV6-6	TRBJ2-3	CASSYSMGWAGGTQYF	TGTGCCAGCAGTTACTCGATGGGGTGGGCCGGGGGTACGCAGTATTTT